One sample yielded the 14 T cell receptor beta chains listed below, sequenced in a study of blood T cells in healthy people across ages. Combining a sample-barcoded 5' primer with a J-beta primer mix, a second PCR ran for about 7 to 11 cycles. A single record per CDR3 protein comes from TCRdb applying MiXCR to the 5' RACE reads. The sample lists approximately 1,000,000 distinct CDR3 sequences; around two fifths were seen once. Specimen: blood. These receptors were taken from a young man in good health.

The rearrangement links TRBV5-8 to TRBJ2-3; TRBD1 matches at 11 bases. CDR1 is SGHTS and CDR2 is YDEGEE in the germline V gene. V gave up 4 bases and J gave up 4 bases; unmatched junction bases: 8. The CDR3 spans 16 residues. The CDR3 DNA reads as TGTGCCAGCAGCACGTCTTGGACAGGGGGCGCAGATACGCAGTATTTT. As protein: CASSTSWTGGADTQYF.

The chain employs TRBV4-1 and TRBJ1-2, with unresolved D. The CDR3 has 14 residues. Trimming shortened V by 1 base and J by 8 bases, and 14 bases separated the two germline ends. Germline V CDR1 and CDR2: MGHRA, YSYEKL. The DNA for the CDR3 is TGCGCCAGCAGCCAAGCCCAGTTTGAGTACGGCTACACCTTC. Translated, it gives CASSQAQFEYGYTF.

The chain recombines TRBV20-1 with TRBJ2-7; D gene uncertain. This CDR3 comprises 15 residues. Trimming left V 2 bases short and J 0 bases short, with 14 bases between. Germline loops: CDR1 DFQATT, CDR2 SNEGSKA (reference sequence). The chain's CDR3 is CSARPPIPSSYEQYF. Written as DNA, the CDR3 is TGCAGTGCTAGACCCCCAATCCCAAGCTCCTACGAGCAGTACTTC.

This clonotype was seen only a few times. The chain uses TRBV7-2 and TRBJ1-1; D gene ambiguous. V shed 0 bases and J shed 7 bases, with 9 bases lying between them. Germline V CDR1 and CDR2: SGHTA, FQGNSA. The CDR3 runs 13 residues. CDR3 sequence reads: CASSLANEDEAFF. The CDR3 coding sequence is TGTGCCAGCAGCTTAGCGAACGAAGATGAAGCTTTCTTT.

This clonotype has just a few counts. J is TRBJ1-5 and V is TRBV9; D is undetermined. Germline loops: CDR1 SGDLS, CDR2 YYNGEE. V dropped 3 bases and J dropped 7 bases, with 11 bases sitting between them. CDR3 length: 13 residues. CDR3 nucleotides: TGTGCCAGCAGCGCTAAGCCGGACCAGCCCCAGCATTTT. Encoded protein: CASSAKPDQPQHF.

This clonotype was picked up a small number of times. The chain couples TRBV12-3 or TRBV12-4 to TRBJ2-1, with D perhaps being TRBD1 or TRBD2 (5 bases each). Trimming removed 6 bases at V and 1 base at J, with 16 bases between. The CDR3 covers 16 residues. CDR3 coding DNA: TGTGCCAGCAGCCCCAATTCGGGGCGATCCTACAATGAGCAGTTCTTC. This translates into CASSPNSGRSYNEQFF.

This clonotype was seen a handful of times. The chain employs TRBV27 and TRBJ1-2, with TRBD1 matching 10 bases. The CDR3 has 14 residues. J lost 2 bases, V lost 5 bases, and 2 bases had no gene match. CDR1 and CDR2 (germline): MNHEY, SMNVEV (reference sequence). The CDR3 loop reads CASSVDRGNYGYTF. CDR3 nucleotides: TGTGCCAGCAGTGTGGACAGGGGGAACTATGGCTACACCTTC.

CDR3 protein: CASSPGGWAPVSDTQYF. CDR3 bases: TGTGCCAGCAGCCCCGGCGGCTGGGCTCCTGTATCCGATACGCAGTATTTT. The rearrangement joins TRBV7-9 to TRBJ2-3; D is unresolved. V was cut by 5 bases and J by 6 bases, with 24 bases left in between. Germline-derived CDR1 and CDR2 are SEHNR and FQNEAQ (reference sequence). The CDR3 is 17 residues long.

This clonotype has a single count. The chain uses TRBV7-2 and TRBJ1-2; 7 bases match TRBD1. Germline assignment: CDR1 SGHTA and CDR2 FQGNSA. The V and J ends lost 5 bases and 0 bases, in that order; junction bases with no gene match: 12. The CDR3 runs 17 residues. CDR3 sequence reads: CASSPKAQGGSNYGYTF. The CDR3, as DNA: TGTGCCAGCAGCCCCAAAGCCCAGGGGGGCTCTAACTATGGCTACACCTTC.

Regarding this clonotype: Compared with germline, one end of the junction differs, possibly owing to a read error. The J gene is TRBJ1-1, the V gene TRBV6-2 or TRBV6-3; weak D call: TRBD1 (5 bases). Per germline, CDR1 MNHEY and CDR2 SVGEGT. The CDR3 runs 16 residues. CDR3 in amino acids: CAGSHDSTLMNTEAFF. The CDR3 DNA reads TGTGCCGGCAGTCACGACAGTACTTTAATGAACACTGAAGCTTTCTTT.

The rearrangement links TRBV28 to TRBJ1-5; D is unclear. Trimming stripped 3 bases from V and 0 bases from J, with 18 bases between. There are 18 residues in the CDR3. Germline values: CDR1 MDHEN, CDR2 SYDVKM. CDR3 residues: CASSFARPLYLSNQPQHF. DNA for the CDR3: TGTGCCAGCAGTTTCGCCAGACCACTTTACCTTAGCAATCAGCCCCAGCATTTT.

Concerning this clonotype: An end of the junction does not agree with germline; a read error may underlie this. The gene calls are TRBV6-2 or TRBV6-3 and TRBJ1-6; D not resolved. Germline V lookup: CDR1 MNHEY, CDR2 SVGEGT. The CDR3 runs to 15 residues. The CDR3 region is CASSYQPERISPPHF. In DNA, the CDR3 is TGTGCCAGCAGTTACCAGCCTGAGAGGATTTCACCCCCCCACTTT.

The chain carries TRBV4-3 and TRBJ1-6; D is uncertain. Germline CDR1 LGHNA, CDR2 YSLEER. V was cut by 2 bases and J by 8 bases, with 10 bases left in between. This CDR3 region has 14 residues. The CDR3 loop reads CASSQSLLDSPLHF. The CDR3, as DNA: TGCGCCAGCAGCCAAAGCCTTCTGGATTCACCCCTCCACTTT.

The chain joins TRBV20-1 to TRBJ2-5; 7 positions match TRBD2. The CDR3 is 13 residues long. Per germline, CDR1 DFQATT and CDR2 SNEGSKA (reference sequence). Germline trimming cut 3 bases from V and 1 base from J; bases unmatched to any gene: 2. The CDR3 loop reads CSARASGQETQYF. The CDR3 nucleotides read TGCAGTGCTAGGGCTAGCGGCCAAGAGACCCAGTACTTC.